This T cell receptor (beta chain) was sequenced in a study of blood T cells in healthy people across ages. Study details: Per two T cells, about one barcoded beta molecule was captured through template switching.

The use of a sample-barcoded 5' primer and a J-beta primer mix characterized a second PCR of about 6 to 12 cycles. TCRdb ran MiXCR on the 5' RACE reads and lists one entry per CDR3 protein. This sample carries about 1.8 million distinct CDR3 sequences, 49% of them seen once, and the ten largest clones take less than 2.5%. Caucasian, healthy and from Russia, the donors were aged between about 6 and 90. Isolated PBMCs totaled at least 7 million in each sample. The CDR3 totals 14 residues. CDR1 ENHRY and CDR2 SYGVKD come from the germline V gene. Trimming removed 6 bases at V and 7 bases at J, with 16 bases between. General observations from the study: Relative to aged donors, long-lived donors carried more naive CD4+ cells and displayed higher diversity.

As concerns this clonotype: The antigen is undetermined.

The specimen sequenced was blood. This sequence joins TRBV10-3 and TRBJ2-1, with D possibly TRBD2 on 5 matching bases. This sequence originates from a woman in her forties in good health. The CDR3 region is CAISPGPQRNEQFF. CDR3 in DNA: TGTGCCATCAGCCCAGGTCCCCAGCGGAATGAGCAGTTCTTC.